The 26 T cell receptor beta chains presented below share a single source sample, sequenced in a study of T cells expressing NK-cell markers (dated by TCRdb to the early 2020s). The library was made by 5' RACE. The sample was run on an Illumina HiSeq 2000. Reprocessed by TCRdb, the reads give a single entry per CDR3 protein sequence, without DNA. This sample's listing comprises roughly 450,000 distinct CDR3 sequences. The biggest ten clones account for roughly 1.4% of the sample. Sequencing used blood T cells: a sorted CD56 or NKG2C T cell subset, CD4+ or CD8+ T cells, or bulk PBMC T cells (not recorded which). Every receptor here comes from a woman aged 50 to 60 in good health. Donor details come from another sample of the same person, matched by shared clones.

The CDR3 sequence: CAISAGLNNSPLHF. The rearrangement joins TRBV10-3 to TRBJ1-6; absent DNA, TCRdb's TRBD1 call cannot be checked. The CDR3 contains 14 residues. Germline CDR1 is ENHRY and CDR2 is SYGVKD.

The chain joins TRBV5-1 to TRBJ2-1; TCRdb's D call of TRBD2 is untestable without DNA. The CDR3 spans 16 residues. The germline gives CDR1 SGHRS, CDR2 YFSETQ. The CDR3 loop is CASSLAGSSVYNEQFF.

The V and J genes are TRBV29-1 and TRBJ2-7; TCRdb's assignment of TRBD1 cannot be checked, as there is no DNA. Per the germline V gene, CDR1 is SQVTM and CDR2 is ANQGSEA. This CDR3 comprises 12 residues. This CDR3 reads CSVGEGHYEQYF.

This sequence joins TRBV12-3 or TRBV12-4 and TRBJ2-2; TCRdb calls TRBD1, which cannot be checked without DNA. This CDR3 has 14 amino acids. CDR3 sequence: CASSPTKGTGELFF.

The chain has TRBV27 and TRBJ2-2. CDR3 length: 14 amino acids. Germline CDR1 MNHEY, CDR2 SMNVEV (reference sequence). The CDR3: CASSPGWRTGELFF.

J is TRBJ1-4 and V is TRBV30. The CDR3 loop spans 13 amino acids. Germline V gives CDR1 GTSNPN, CDR2 SVGIG (reference sequence). The CDR3 sequence is CAWSVSVNEKLFF. Filled out from reference TRBV30 and TRBJ1-4, the complete variable domain reads SQTIHQWPATLVQPVGSPLSLECTVEGTSNPNLYWYRQAAGRGLQLLFYSVGIGQISSEVPQNLSASRPQDRQFILSSKKLLLSDSGFYLCAWSVSVNEKLFFGSGTQLSVL.

V usage is TRBV20-1 and J usage is TRBJ1-5; the TCRdb D gene call, TRBD1, has no DNA to confirm it. The germline V gene has CDR1 DFQATT and CDR2 SNEGSKA (reference sequence). The CDR3 has 15 residues. The CDR3 is CSARVRGAGGQPQHF.

This chain connects TRBV7-8 to TRBJ2-1. This CDR3 spans 16 amino acids. Germline assignment: CDR1 SGHVS and CDR2 FQNEAQ. The CDR3 sequence: CASSFFPETPYNEQFF.

The V gene is TRBV7-9, the J gene TRBJ2-1. Germline V gives CDR1 SEHNR, CDR2 FQNEAQ (reference sequence). This CDR3 has 13 amino acids. CDR3 loop: CASSSLRYNEQFF.

The rearrangement uses TRBV5-1 and TRBJ2-7; TCRdb names TRBD1, which stays unverified in the absence of DNA. The CDR3 consists of 13 residues. Germline assignment: CDR1 SGHRS and CDR2 YFSETQ. The chain's CDR3 is CASTLTGAYEQYF.

The chain employs TRBV5-1 and TRBJ2-5; TCRdb lists TRBD1, though no DNA is available to test this call. The CDR3 contains 16 residues. Germline V CDR1 and CDR2: SGHRS, YFSETQ. The CDR3 loop reads CASSLAGTGSGETQYF.

The chain carries TRBV15 and TRBJ1-2; TCRdb reports TRBD1, a call that lacks DNA to check it against. The CDR3 extends over 14 amino acids. Germline V gene data show CDR1 as LNHNV and CDR2 as YYDKDF (reference sequence). CDR3: CATSSMTGSDGYTF.

The chain combines TRBV7-9 with TRBJ2-5; lacking DNA, the TRBD1 call made by TCRdb goes unchecked. Germline CDR1 and CDR2: SEHNR and FQNEAQ (reference sequence). The CDR3 consists of 15 residues. The CDR3 loop reads CASSFIPGGSETQYF.

The CDR3 protein is CASRLGGDSPLHF. The chain carries TRBV5-1 and TRBJ1-6; TCRdb returns TRBD1, unconfirmable since there is no DNA. The CDR3 is made up of 13 amino acids. Germline V gene lookup returns CDR1 SGHRS and CDR2 YFSETQ.

The chain uses TRBV3-1 and TRBJ2-5; TCRdb's D call of TRBD2 is untestable without DNA. CDR1 is LGHDT, CDR2 YNNKEL, per germline (reference sequence). The CDR3 loop spans 15 amino acids. CDR3 sequence: CASSQDQVPSETQYF.

This rearrangement joins TRBV4-1 to TRBJ2-5; the TRBD2 assignment by TCRdb is unverifiable without DNA. Per germline, CDR1 MGHRA and CDR2 YSYEKL. The CDR3 is 16 residues long. This chain's CDR3 is CASSQDTQRGLATQYF.

The gene calls are TRBV7-6 and TRBJ1-1; TCRdb returns TRBD1, unconfirmable since there is no DNA. The CDR3 spans 15 residues. Germline V gene sequence: CDR1 SGHVS, CDR2 FNYEAQ. The chain's CDR3 is CASSSRRTGNTEAFF.

This rearrangement joins TRBV14 to TRBJ2-1. Germline V lookup: CDR1 SGHDN, CDR2 FVKESK. The CDR3 has 13 amino acids. CDR3 amino acids: CASSQEELRRQFF. Full variable domain (missing parts from reference TRBV14 and TRBJ2-1): EAGVTQFPSHSVIEKGQTVTLRCDPISGHDNLYWYRRVMGKEIKFLLHFVKESKQDESGMPNNRFLAERTGGTYSTLKVQPAELEDSGVYFCASSQEELRRQFFGPGTRLTVL.

The chain couples TRBV12-3 or TRBV12-4 to TRBJ2-5. CDR3 size: 12 residues. This CDR3 reads CASSLNLETQYF.

This chain uses TRBV6-5 with TRBJ2-1; the TCRdb D gene call, TRBD2, has no DNA to confirm it. The CDR3 runs to 18 residues. CDR1 MNHEY and CDR2 SVGAGI come from the germline V gene. The CDR3 here is CASSRPGTSGRSYNEQFF.

The chain combines TRBV5-1 with TRBJ2-3; the D call of TRBD2 rests on TCRdb alone, since no DNA is present to check it. The CDR3 sequence is 19 residues long. CDR1 and CDR2 (germline): SGHRS, YFSETQ. CDR3 sequence: CASSLGLAGRRISTDTQYF. Using reference TRBV5-1 and TRBJ2-3 for the parts outside the CDR3, the full variable domain is KAGVTQTPRYLIKTRGQQVTLSCSPISGHRSVSWYQQTPGQGLQFLFEYFSETQRNKGNFPGRFSGRQFSNSRSEMNVSTLELGDSALYLCASSLGLAGRRISTDTQYFGPGTRLTVL.

This chain uses TRBV5-1 with TRBJ2-1; no DNA is available, so the TRBD2 call from TCRdb remains unchecked. Germline values: CDR1 SGHRS, CDR2 YFSETQ. The CDR3 totals 14 residues. The CDR3 sequence is CASTSGNSYNEQFF.

The chain links TRBV10-3 to TRBJ2-2; the TCRdb D gene call, TRBD1, has no DNA to confirm it. Germline V gene sequence: CDR1 ENHRY, CDR2 SYGVKD. The CDR3 runs to 13 residues. CDR3 amino acids: CAISPGTPGELFF.

The chain joins TRBV24-1 to TRBJ2-7. CDR1 and CDR2 from the germline V gene are KGHDR and SFDVKD. CDR3 length equals 14 residues. CDR3 region: CATSGAGAPSEQYF.

The rearrangement links TRBV12-3 or TRBV12-4 to TRBJ1-5; without DNA, the TCRdb call of TRBD1 cannot be checked. The CDR3 has 14 residues. Here the CDR3 reads CASRRDTNSQPQHF.

V gene TRBV2 combines with J gene TRBJ2-3; the TRBD1 assignment by TCRdb is unverifiable without DNA. The CDR3 has 14 amino acids. The V gene's germline CDR1 is SNHLY and CDR2 FYNNEI. This CDR3 reads CASIRDRRSDTQYF.